This T cell receptor (beta chain) was identified in a study of long-term antiretroviral therapy in people with HIV. Regarding the study as a whole: Post-ART samples showed increased diversity that remained below transplant donor control levels. HIV repertoires spanned tighter CDR3 length ranges than controls did. Blood dating 2004 to 2017 may reflect older ART regimens.

On this clone: The target antigen is unknown.

Assay version v3.0 of immunoSEQ was used, and it was run at survey level. The table came from immunoSEQ multiplex PCR; TCRdb's copy has only in-frame clones and leaves some out. The profile shows approximately 28,000 clones, about 82% of them singletons. The material sequenced was unsorted PBMCs, taken 0.8 years before starting antiretroviral therapy. The receptor comes from a man aged 18 to 30 with HIV.

CDR3 nucleotide sequence: TGTGCCAGCAGCTCCCGTCTGAGGGCCGGGACTGAAGCTTTCTTT. This encodes CASSSRLRAGTEAFF. The gene calls are TRBV7-8 and TRBJ1-1; no firm D call. Germline V gene data show CDR1 as SGHVS and CDR2 as FQNEAQ. The V gene lost 4 bases and the J gene lost 5 bases, with 17 bases spanning the gap. The CDR3 is 15 residues long.